This entry lists 7 T cell receptor beta chains sequenced from one sample in a study of blood T cell repertoires in COVID-19. Measured with immunoSEQ multiplex PCR; TCRdb has only the in-frame clones, and not every one. Of 65,000 to 95,000 clones listed, around 90% were seen once; the top ten hold approximately 7.3%. Material: peripheral blood. These receptors were taken from a man between 70 and 80 years old with acute or convalescent COVID-19.

The count of this clone is one. The rearrangement joins TRBV3-1 (or the pseudogene TRBV3-2) to TRBJ2-7, with D perhaps matching TRBD2 (6 bases). This CDR3 comprises 14 residues. The V end lost 3 bases, the J end lost 2 bases, and 11 bases lay between the germline ends. Germline V lookup: CDR1 LGHDT, CDR2 YNNKEL (reference sequence). The DNA for the CDR3 is TGTGCCAGCAGCCATTCGGGGGAAGCCTACGAGCAGTACTTC. Translation: CASSHSGEAYEQYF.

The chain carries TRBV12-3 or TRBV12-4 and TRBJ2-5; D is unclear. The V end lost 3 bases, the J end lost 4 bases, and 6 bases lay between the germline ends. The CDR3 consists of 12 residues. CDR3 sequence (DNA): TGTGCCAGCAGTTTGGTGGCAGAGACCCAGTACTTC. It encodes CASSLVAETQYF.

This chain links TRBV14 with TRBJ1-6; D may be TRBD1 (5 bases). This CDR3 contains 12 residues. Germline CDR1 reads SGHDN; CDR2 reads FVKESK. Trimming cost V 1 base and J 13 bases, with 8 bases left between them. In DNA form, the CDR3 reads TGTGCCAGCAGCCAAGGTGGGGCTCCCCTCCACTTT. This translates into CASSQGGAPLHF.

CDR3 sequence (DNA): TGTGCCAGCAGAGGGGGACTAGCGGCCAAAAACATTCAGTACTTC. As protein: CASRGGLAAKNIQYF. The chain couples TRBV2 to TRBJ2-4; 10 nucleotides agree with TRBD2. Germline CDR1 reads SNHLY; CDR2 reads FYNNEI. The CDR3 has 15 amino acids. The V gene end was trimmed by 6 bases and the J gene end by 1 base; junction bases not matched to a gene: 3.

The chain is built from TRBV29-1 and TRBJ2-2; 11 bases map to TRBD2. V trimming: 7 bases; J trimming: 4 bases; junction bases outside the gene matches: 8. Germline lookup yields CDR1 SQVTM and CDR2 ANQGSEA. The CDR3 loop spans 15 amino acids. The CDR3 loop reads CSALAGGPITGELFF. Written as DNA, the CDR3 is TGCAGCGCCTTAGCGGGGGGGCCTATCACCGGGGAGCTGTTTTTT.

This chain links TRBV2 with TRBJ2-7; tentative D call: TRBD2 (5 bases). Germline assignment: CDR1 SNHLY and CDR2 FYNNEI. V dropped 4 bases and J dropped 0 bases, with 10 bases sitting between them. The CDR3 has 14 amino acids. The CDR3, as DNA: TGTGCCAGCAGTGGGACTTCGAGCTCCTACGAGCAGTACTTC. It is translated as CASSGTSSSYEQYF.

The chain uses TRBV7-8 and TRBJ1-6; TRBD1 matches 9 bases. V lost 3 bases and J lost 10; bases outside the gene matches: 7. The CDR3 is 15 amino acids. The germline CDR1 and CDR2 sequences are SGHVS and FQNEAQ. CDR3 DNA sequence: TGTGCCAGCAGCTTGCGGGACAGGGTGCAATCACCCCTCCACTTT. This gives the protein CASSLRDRVQSPLHF. The entire variable domain, with the rest obtained from reference TRBV7-8 and TRBJ1-6, is as follows: GAGVSQSPRYKVAKRGQDVALRCDPISGHVSLFWYQQALGQGPEFLTYFQNEAQLDKSGLPSDRFFAERPEGSVSTLKIQRTQQEDSAVYLCASSLRDRVQSPLHFGNGTRLTVT.